This T cell receptor beta chain was captured in a study of cytomegalovirus exposure and HLA in healthy donors. This PCR relied on a set of 60 Vbeta primers and 13 Jbeta primers. Produced via immunoSEQ multiplex PCR; TCRdb's table is partial and in-frame only. The sample lists 100,000 to 150,000 clones; 73% were seen once. With V trimmed by 0 bases and J by 4 bases, 4 bases remained unmatched. This CDR3 is built from 15 residues. Germline V gene data show CDR1 as SGHRS and CDR2 as YFSETQ. This chain links TRBV5-1 with TRBJ1-3; 7 bases agree with TRBD1. The sequencing input was PBMCs. This receptor was obtained from a woman between 35 and 50 years old in good health and CMV-seropositive. The CDR3 here is CASSLDRGRGNTIYF. CDR3 bases: TGCGCCAGCAGCTTGGACAGGGGCAGAGGAAACACCATATATTTT.